The present TCR beta chain was sequenced within a study of cytomegalovirus exposure and HLA in healthy donors. Regarding this clone: Its cognate antigen is unknown.

PCR employed 60 Vbeta and 13 Jbeta primers. TCRdb's copy holds only in-frame clones and misses some; the assay was immunoSEQ multiplex PCR. The sample has 100,000 to 120,000 clones; roughly two thirds are singletons. Broader study findings: Cytomegalovirus association was listed for 164 TCR beta chains.

Germline CDR1 MNHEY, CDR2 SVGAGI. Trimming removed 2 bases from V and 9 bases from J, with 17 bases in between. This CDR3 region has 16 residues. The receptor was derived from a man aged 18-30 years in good health and CMV-seropositive. This chain connects TRBV6-5 to TRBJ1-6; D perhaps matches TRBD1 (6 bases). Sequences were obtained from PBMCs. CDR3 amino acids: CASSYETGSKGSPLHF. In DNA form, the CDR3 reads TGTGCCAGCAGTTACGAGACAGGATCCAAAGGTTCACCCCTCCACTTT.